This is a list of T cell receptor beta chains from one sample in a study of cytomegalovirus exposure and HLA in healthy donors. TCRdb's table, derived via immunoSEQ multiplex PCR, lists solely in-frame clones and lacks some. The table has 200,000 to 250,000 clones, around 89% seen once. Sequencing used PBMCs. The receptors originated from a woman younger than 30 in good health and CMV-seronegative. CDR3s leave out the opening cysteine and the closing phenylalanine or tryptophan.

cdr3_aa | v_call
ASSLGQGARKSQF | TRBV7-9
ASSLHQGSSYEQY | TRBV7-8
AISSGQGSYEQY | TRBV10-3
ASSLGGLAGDEQY | TRBV5-4
ASSRYRDPNEKLF | TRBV28
ASRDLGVGPGETQY | TRBV2
ASSFRTKPPADTQY | TRBV5-1
ASSFQGTYEQY | TRBV5-4
ASSQDRGVSSGANVLT | TRBV4-1
ASSSRDPLSGIGNEQF | TRBV7-9
ASSMGQGGNQPQH | TRBV19
AISATGTRTDTQY | TRBV10-3
ASSDDSGTGRHEQY | TRBV9
ASSVRVEQPQH | TRBV19
ASSQDPGQASNQPQH | TRBV4-2
ATSRGQVNQPQH | TRBV15